This T cell receptor beta chain stems from a study of shared clonotypes between healthy human individuals. On the study more broadly: Participating donors consisted of two women and a few men aged 18 to 49.

Sequencing was performed with immunoSEQ multiplex PCR; in TCRdb, only in-frame clones are kept and a portion is missing. The sample shows under 1,100,000 clones, approximately 78% of them seen only once. CDR3 length: 18 amino acids. V was clipped by 4 bases and J by 4 bases, with 27 bases between them. In germline, CDR1 is SGHNT, CDR2 YYREEE (reference sequence). HIV-negative, healthy adults without recent acute infections or vaccinations were the donors. With respect to this clone: Its target is unknown.

Study-wide results and caveats: The represented genetic and exposure-history diversity was limited by the small number of donors.

Sequencing was done on a sample of memory CD4+ T cells from PBMCs. Specified subset: CD45RA-negative fraction. This sequence joins TRBV5-4 and TRBJ2-7, with D perhaps being TRBD1 or TRBD2 (5 bases each). The receptor was isolated from a man aged 18 to 29 in good health. Some clones in this sample may be carry-over from other donors' samples. The CDR3 DNA reads as TGTGCCAGCAGCCGGAGGAGTGTACGGGGCCGAGCAGGTTACGAGCAGTACTTC. Residues: CASSRRSVRGRAGYEQYF.